The rows below give T cell receptor beta chains drawn from one sample of a study of blood T cell repertoires in COVID-19. Clones were read by immunoSEQ multiplex PCR, and TCRdb kept only the in-frame ones, dropping some. This sample has 55,000 to 70,000 clones; around 87% occur once, and the top ten carry around 6.6%. Sample: peripheral blood. The receptors come from a man aged 55 to 69 with acute or convalescent COVID-19. Both conserved end residues are part of each CDR3. Each record gives: V gene, J gene, clone size, D gene, CDR3 protein, CDR3 DNA. The D gene is left open where the match is weak. Part of the rows lack a size; the others show once, few, many or a class for expanded clones.

>TRBV5-5|TRBJ2-1|.|.
CASSSDVGGFNEQFF
TGTGCCAGCAGCTCCGATGTAGGGGGATTCAATGAGCAGTTCTTC
>TRBV7-2|TRBJ1-4|.|.
CASSYDSATNEKLFF
TGTGCCAGCAGCTACGACAGTGCAACTAATGAAAAACTGTTTTTT
>TRBV5-6|TRBJ2-2|.|.
CASSPDWEANTGELFF
TGTGCCAGCAGCCCCGATTGGGAGGCGAACACCGGGGAGCTGTTTTTT
>TRBV7-3|TRBJ2-7|.|.
CASSSSRGQEQYF
TGTGCCAGCAGCTCGTCTCGAGGGCAGGAGCAGTACTTC
>TRBV6-6|TRBJ1-6|.|.
CASNLGVSYNSPLHF
TGTGCCAGCAACCTCGGGGTGAGCTATAATTCACCCCTCCACTTT
>TRBV7-2|TRBJ1-5|.|.
CASSLGQRAAQHF
TGTGCCAGCAGCTTAGGACAACGAGCGGCCCAGCATTTT
>TRBV3-1/TRBV3-2|TRBJ2-5|.|.
CASSQAGSTQETQYF
TGTGCCAGCAGCCAAGCCGGGTCAACGCAAGAGACCCAGTACTTC
>TRBV30|TRBJ2-5|.|TRBD2
CAWSVRRGSLETQYF
TGTGCCTGGAGTGTAAGGCGGGGGTCCCTGGAGACCCAGTACTTC
>TRBV7-6|TRBJ1-1|.|TRBD1
CASSLARTGGDTEAFF
TGTGCCAGCAGCTTAGCCAGGACAGGCGGGGACACTGAAGCTTTCTTT
>TRBV10-3|TRBJ1-2|.|TRBD1
CAISESGQGYGYTF
TGTGCCATCAGTGAGTCGGGACAGGGGTATGGCTACACCTTC
>TRBV5-1|TRBJ1-2|once|TRBD1
CASSLGGQVWGYGYTF
TGCGCCAGCAGCTTGGGGGGACAGGTGTGGGGCTATGGCTACACCTTC
>TRBV27|TRBJ1-2|.|.
CASSLLGGSNYGYTF
TGTGCCAGCAGTTTACTGGGCGGGTCTAACTATGGCTACACCTTC
>TRBV3-1/TRBV3-2|TRBJ1-6|.|TRBD1
CASSLRDSLSPLHF
TGTGCCAGCAGCCTCCGGGACAGTCTTTCACCCCTCCACTTT
>TRBV15|TRBJ1-5|.|.
CATSSLQEGSNQPQHF
TGTGCCACCAGCAGCTTACAGGAAGGTAGCAATCAGCCCCAGCATTTT
>TRBV5-3|TRBJ1-2|.|TRBD1
CARSSRDRGRPGYGYTF
TGTGCCAGAAGCTCCCGGGACAGGGGGCGGCCCGGCTATGGCTACACCTTC
>TRBV20-1|TRBJ2-5|.|TRBD2
CSASPRGGRETQYF
TGCAGTGCTAGTCCACGGGGGGGTCGGGAGACCCAGTACTTC
>TRBV6-5|TRBJ1-2|.|.
CASRRRGSPYGYTF
TGTGCCAGCAGACGCAGGGGATCCCCCTATGGCTACACCTTC
>TRBV5-1|TRBJ1-1|few|TRBD1
CASSLRPGGKVAFF
TGCGCCAGCAGCTTGCGGCCAGGGGGAAAGGTAGCTTTCTTT
>TRBV5-1|TRBJ1-3|few|.
CASSLQQVTPSSGNTIYF
TGCGCCAGCAGCTTGCAGCAGGTGACCCCATCGAGTGGAAACACCATATATTTT
>TRBV7-2|TRBJ2-7|.|.
CASSLREGDYEQYF
TGTGCCAGCAGCCTCCGCGAGGGGGACTACGAGCAGTACTTC
>TRBV3-1/TRBV3-2|TRBJ1-2|.|.
CASSQDLGRGALRIGYTF
TGTGCCAGCAGCCAAGATCTGGGGAGGGGAGCCTTGAGGATTGGCTACACCTTC
>TRBV7-2|TRBJ1-2|.|.
CASSLEGRDGYTF
TGTGCCAGCAGCTTAGAGGGGAGGGATGGCTACACCTTC
>TRBV3-1/TRBV3-2|TRBJ2-7|.|TRBD1
CASRSTGTEKQYF
TGTGCCAGCAGATCCACCGGGACAGAGAAGCAGTACTTC
>TRBV5-6|TRBJ2-1|.|TRBD2
CASSLEEASGVGEQFF
TGTGCCAGCAGCTTAGAGGAGGCTAGCGGGGTGGGTGAGCAGTTCTTC
>TRBV30|TRBJ1-2|.|.
CAWSPGAYYGYTF
TGTGCCTGGAGCCCAGGGGCCTACTATGGCTACACCTTC
>TRBV7-8|TRBJ1-5|.|.
CASSGWTDHSNQPQHF
TGTGCCAGCAGCGGATGGACAGACCATAGCAATCAGCCCCAGCATTTT